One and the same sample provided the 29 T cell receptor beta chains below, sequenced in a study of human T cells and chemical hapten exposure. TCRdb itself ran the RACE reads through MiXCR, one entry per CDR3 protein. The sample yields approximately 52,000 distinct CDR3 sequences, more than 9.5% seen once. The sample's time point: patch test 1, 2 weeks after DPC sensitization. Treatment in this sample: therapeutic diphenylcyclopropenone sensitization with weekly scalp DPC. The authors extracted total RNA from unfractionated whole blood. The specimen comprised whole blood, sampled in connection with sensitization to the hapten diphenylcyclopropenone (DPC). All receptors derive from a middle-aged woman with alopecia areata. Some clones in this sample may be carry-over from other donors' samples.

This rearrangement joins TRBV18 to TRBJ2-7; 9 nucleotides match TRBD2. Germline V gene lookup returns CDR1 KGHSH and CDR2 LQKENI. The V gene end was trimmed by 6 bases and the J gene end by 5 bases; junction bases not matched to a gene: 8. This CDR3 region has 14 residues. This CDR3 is CASSATRGGDEQYF. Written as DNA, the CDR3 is TGTGCCAGCTCGGCCACGCGGGGGGGGGACGAGCAGTACTTC.

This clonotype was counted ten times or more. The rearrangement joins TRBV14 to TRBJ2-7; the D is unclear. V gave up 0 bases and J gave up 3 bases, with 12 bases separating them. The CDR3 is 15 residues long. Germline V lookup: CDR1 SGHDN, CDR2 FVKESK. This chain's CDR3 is CASSQETDVLYEQYF. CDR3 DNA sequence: TGTGCCAGCAGCCAAGAGACGGACGTCCTCTACGAGCAGTACTTC.

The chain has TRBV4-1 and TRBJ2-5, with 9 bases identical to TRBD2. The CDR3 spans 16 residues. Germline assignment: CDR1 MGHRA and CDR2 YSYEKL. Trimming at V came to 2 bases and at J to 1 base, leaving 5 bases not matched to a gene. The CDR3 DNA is TGCGCCAGCAGCCAACGACCGACTAGCGGCCAAGAGACCCAGTACTTC. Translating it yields CASSQRPTSGQETQYF.

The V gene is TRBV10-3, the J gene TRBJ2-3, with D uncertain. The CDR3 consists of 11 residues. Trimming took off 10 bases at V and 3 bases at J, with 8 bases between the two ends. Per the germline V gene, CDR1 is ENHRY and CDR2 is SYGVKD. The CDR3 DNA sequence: TGTGCCACCTCGCAGACAGATACGCAGTATTTT. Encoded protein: CATSQTDTQYF.

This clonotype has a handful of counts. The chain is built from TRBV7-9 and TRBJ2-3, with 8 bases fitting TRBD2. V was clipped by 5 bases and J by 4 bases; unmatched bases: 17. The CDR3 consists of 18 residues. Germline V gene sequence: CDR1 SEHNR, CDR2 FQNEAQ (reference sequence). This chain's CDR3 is CASSPPLGGGMVPDTQYF. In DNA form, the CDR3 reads TGTGCCAGCAGCCCGCCTTTGGGCGGGGGGATGGTCCCAGATACGCAGTATTTT.

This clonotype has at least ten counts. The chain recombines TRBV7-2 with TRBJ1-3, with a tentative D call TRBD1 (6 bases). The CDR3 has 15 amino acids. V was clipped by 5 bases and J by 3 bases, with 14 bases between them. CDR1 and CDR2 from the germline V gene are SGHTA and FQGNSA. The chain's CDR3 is CASSIGGLNGNTIYF. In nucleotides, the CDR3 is TGTGCCAGCAGCATCGGGGGGCTTAATGGAAACACCATATATTTT.

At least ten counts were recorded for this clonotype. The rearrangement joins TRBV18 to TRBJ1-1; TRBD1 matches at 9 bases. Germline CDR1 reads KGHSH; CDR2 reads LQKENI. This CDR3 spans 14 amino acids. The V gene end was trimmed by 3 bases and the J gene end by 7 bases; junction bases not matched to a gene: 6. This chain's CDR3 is CASSPGQGLDEAFF. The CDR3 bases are TGTGCCAGCTCACCGGGACAGGGACTTGATGAAGCTTTCTTT.

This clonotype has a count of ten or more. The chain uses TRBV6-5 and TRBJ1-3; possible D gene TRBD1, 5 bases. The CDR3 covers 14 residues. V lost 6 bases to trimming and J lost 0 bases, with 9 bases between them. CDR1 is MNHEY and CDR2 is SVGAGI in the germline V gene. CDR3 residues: CASRQGLSGNTIYF. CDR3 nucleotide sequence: TGTGCCAGCAGGCAGGGCCTCTCTGGAAACACCATATATTTT.

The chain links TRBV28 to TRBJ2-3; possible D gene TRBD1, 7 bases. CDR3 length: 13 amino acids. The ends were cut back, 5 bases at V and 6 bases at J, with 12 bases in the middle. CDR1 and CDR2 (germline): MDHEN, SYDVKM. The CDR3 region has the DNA TGTGCCAGCAGTCCAGGGGGGAGCGATACGCAGTATTTT. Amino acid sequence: CASSPGGSDTQYF.

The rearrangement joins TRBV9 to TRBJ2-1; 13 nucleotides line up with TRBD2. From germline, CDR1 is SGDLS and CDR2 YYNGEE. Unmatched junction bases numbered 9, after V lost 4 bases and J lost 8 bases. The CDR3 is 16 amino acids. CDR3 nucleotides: TGTGCCAGCAGCCGACTAGCGGGAGGACTCGGTGATGAGCAGTTCTTC. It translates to CASSRLAGGLGDEQFF.

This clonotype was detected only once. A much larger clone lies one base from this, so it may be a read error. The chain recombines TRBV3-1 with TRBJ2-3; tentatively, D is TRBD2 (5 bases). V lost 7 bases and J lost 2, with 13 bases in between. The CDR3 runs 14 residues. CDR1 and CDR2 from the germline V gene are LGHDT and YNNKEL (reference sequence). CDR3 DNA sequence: TGTGCCAGCACCCCTAGCAAGTCCACAGATACGCAGTATTTT. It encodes CASTPSKSTDTQYF.

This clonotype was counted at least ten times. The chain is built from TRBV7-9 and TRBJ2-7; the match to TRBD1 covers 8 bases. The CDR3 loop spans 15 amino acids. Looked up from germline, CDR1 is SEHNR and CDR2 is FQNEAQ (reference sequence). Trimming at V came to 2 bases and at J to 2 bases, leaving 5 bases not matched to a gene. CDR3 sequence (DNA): TGTGCCAGCAGCTTAACCGGACAGGGCCCCTACGAGCAGTACTTC. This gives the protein CASSLTGQGPYEQYF.

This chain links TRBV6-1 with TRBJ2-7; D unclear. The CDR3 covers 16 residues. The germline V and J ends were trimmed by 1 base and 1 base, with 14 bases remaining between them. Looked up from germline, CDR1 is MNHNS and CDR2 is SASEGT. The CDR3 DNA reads TGTGCCAGCAGTGAAGGCCCAGGTCCACTATCCTACGAGCAGTACTTC. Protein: CASSEGPGPLSYEQYF.

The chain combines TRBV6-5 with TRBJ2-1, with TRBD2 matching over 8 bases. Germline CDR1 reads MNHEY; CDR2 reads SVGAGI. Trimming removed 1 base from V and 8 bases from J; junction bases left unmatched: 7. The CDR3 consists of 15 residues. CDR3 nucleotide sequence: TGTGCCAGCAGTTACTTGGGGACGCGGGGGGATGAGCAGTTCTTC. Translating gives CASSYLGTRGDEQFF.

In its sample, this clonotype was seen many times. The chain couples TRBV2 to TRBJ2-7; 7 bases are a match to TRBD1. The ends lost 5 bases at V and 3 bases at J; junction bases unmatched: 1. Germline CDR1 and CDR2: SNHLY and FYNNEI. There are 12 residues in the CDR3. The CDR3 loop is CASSWDSYEQYF. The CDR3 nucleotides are TGTGCCAGCAGTTGGGACAGCTACGAGCAGTACTTC.

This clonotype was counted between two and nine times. In DNA form, the CDR3 reads TGCAGTGCTTCACCGGGGCTAGCGGGGAATGAGCAGTTCTTC. This gives the protein CSASPGLAGNEQFF. V gene TRBV20-1 combines with J gene TRBJ2-1, with 9 bases identical to TRBD2. Germline V gene lookup returns CDR1 DFQATT and CDR2 SNEGSKA (reference sequence). V shed 5 bases and J 7 bases; nucleotides not matched to a gene: 9. The length of the CDR3 is 14 residues.

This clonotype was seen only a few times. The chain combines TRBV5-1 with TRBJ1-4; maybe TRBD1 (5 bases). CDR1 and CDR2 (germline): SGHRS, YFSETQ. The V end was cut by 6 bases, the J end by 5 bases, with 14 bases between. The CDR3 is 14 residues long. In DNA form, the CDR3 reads TGCGCCAGCAAACCGGGGGGACCAAATGAAAAACTGTTTTTT. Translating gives CASKPGGPNEKLFF.

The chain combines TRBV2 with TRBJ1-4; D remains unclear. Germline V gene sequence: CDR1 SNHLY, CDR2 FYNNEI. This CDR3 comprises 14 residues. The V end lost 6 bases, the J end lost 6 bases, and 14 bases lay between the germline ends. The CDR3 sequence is CASRPGILYEKLFF. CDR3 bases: TGTGCCAGCAGGCCCGGGATTTTATATGAAAAACTGTTTTTT.

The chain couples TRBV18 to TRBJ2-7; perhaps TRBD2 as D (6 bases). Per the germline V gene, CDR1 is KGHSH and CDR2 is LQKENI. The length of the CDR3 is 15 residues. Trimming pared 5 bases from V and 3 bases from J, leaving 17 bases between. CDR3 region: CASSTSGTLNYEQYF. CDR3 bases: TGTGCCAGCTCAACGTCCGGGACTCTCAACTACGAGCAGTACTTC. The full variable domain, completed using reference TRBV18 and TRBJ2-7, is NAGVMQNPRHLVRRRGQEARLRCSPMKGHSHVYWYRQLPEEGLKFMVYLQKENIIDESGMPKERFSAEFPKEGPSILRIQQVVRGDSAAYFCASSTSGTLNYEQYFGPGTRLTVT.

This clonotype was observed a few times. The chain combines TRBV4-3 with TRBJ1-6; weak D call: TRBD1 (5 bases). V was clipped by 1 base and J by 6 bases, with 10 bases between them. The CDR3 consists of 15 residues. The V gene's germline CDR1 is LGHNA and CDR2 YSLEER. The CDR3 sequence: CASSQVWGTNSPLHF. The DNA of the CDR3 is TGCGCCAGCAGCCAAGTCTGGGGGACTAATTCACCCCTCCACTTT.

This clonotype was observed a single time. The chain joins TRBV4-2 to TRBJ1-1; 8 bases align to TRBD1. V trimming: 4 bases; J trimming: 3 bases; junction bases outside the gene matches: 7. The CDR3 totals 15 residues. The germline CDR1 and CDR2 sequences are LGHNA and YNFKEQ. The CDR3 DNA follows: TGTGCCAGCAGCCGAGAGGCAGGGGGCTACACTGAAGCTTTCTTT. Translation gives CASSREAGGYTEAFF.

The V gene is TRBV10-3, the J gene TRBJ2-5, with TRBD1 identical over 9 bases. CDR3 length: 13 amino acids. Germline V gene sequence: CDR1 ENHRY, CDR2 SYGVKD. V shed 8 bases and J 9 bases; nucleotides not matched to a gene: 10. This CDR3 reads CAIRDRAFGAQYF. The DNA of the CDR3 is TGTGCCATCCGGGACAGGGCGTTTGGGGCCCAGTACTTC.

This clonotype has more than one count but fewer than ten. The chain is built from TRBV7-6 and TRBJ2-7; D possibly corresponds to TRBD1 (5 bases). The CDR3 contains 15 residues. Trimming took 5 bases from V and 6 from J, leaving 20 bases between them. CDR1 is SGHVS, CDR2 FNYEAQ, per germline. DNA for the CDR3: TGTGCCAGCAGCCGCTCCCCCTCAGGGAAGGGCGAGCAGTACTTC. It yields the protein CASSRSPSGKGEQYF.

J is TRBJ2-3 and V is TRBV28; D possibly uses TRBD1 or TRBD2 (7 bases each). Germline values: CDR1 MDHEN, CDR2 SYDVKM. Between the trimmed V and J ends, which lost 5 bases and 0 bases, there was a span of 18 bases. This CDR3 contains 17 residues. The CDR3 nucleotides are TGTGCCAGCAGTCCCCAGCAGGGGGGGGTCAGCACAGATACGCAGTATTTT. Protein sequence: CASSPQQGGVSTDTQYF.

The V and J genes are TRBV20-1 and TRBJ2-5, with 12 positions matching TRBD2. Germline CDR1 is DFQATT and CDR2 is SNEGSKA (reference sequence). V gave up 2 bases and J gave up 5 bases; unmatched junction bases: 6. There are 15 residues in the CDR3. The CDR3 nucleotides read TGCAGTGCTAGACGACTAGCGGGGGACGCGGAGACCCAGTACTTC. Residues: CSARRLAGDAETQYF.

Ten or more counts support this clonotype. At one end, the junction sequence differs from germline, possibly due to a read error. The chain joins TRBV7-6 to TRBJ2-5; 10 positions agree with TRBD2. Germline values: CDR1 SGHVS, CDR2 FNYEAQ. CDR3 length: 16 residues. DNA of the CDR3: TGTGCCAGCACCTTAGGTCTAGCGGGAGCCCGCGAGACCCAGTACTTC. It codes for CASTLGLAGARETQYF.

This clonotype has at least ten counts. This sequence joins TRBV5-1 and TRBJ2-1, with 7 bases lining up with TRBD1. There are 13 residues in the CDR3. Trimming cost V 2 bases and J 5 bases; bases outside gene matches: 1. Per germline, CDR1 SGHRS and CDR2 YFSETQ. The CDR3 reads CASSFQGDNEQFF. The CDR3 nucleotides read TGCGCCAGCAGCTTCCAGGGGGACAATGAGCAGTTCTTC. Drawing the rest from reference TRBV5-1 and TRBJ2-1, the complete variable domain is KAGVTQTPRYLIKTRGQQVTLSCSPISGHRSVSWYQQTPGQGLQFLFEYFSETQRNKGNFPGRFSGRQFSNSRSEMNVSTLELGDSALYLCASSFQGDNEQFFGPGTRLTVL.

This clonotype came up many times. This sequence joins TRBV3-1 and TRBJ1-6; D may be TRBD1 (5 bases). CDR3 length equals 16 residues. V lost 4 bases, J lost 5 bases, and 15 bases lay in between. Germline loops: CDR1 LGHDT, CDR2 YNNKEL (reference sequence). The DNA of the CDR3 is TGTGCCAGCAGCCCTATCCCTGGGACCGATAATTCACCCCTCCACTTT. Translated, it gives CASSPIPGTDNSPLHF.

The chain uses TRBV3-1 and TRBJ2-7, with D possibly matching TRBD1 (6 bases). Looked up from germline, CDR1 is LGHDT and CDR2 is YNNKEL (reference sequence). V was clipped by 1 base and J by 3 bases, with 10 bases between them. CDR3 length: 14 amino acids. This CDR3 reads CASSQGGGYYEQYF. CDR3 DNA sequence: TGTGCCAGCAGCCAAGGTGGGGGCTACTACGAGCAGTACTTC.